This T cell receptor (beta chain) came from a study of blood T cell repertoires in COVID-19. The overall study: The United States, Italy and Spain were the sources of the acute and convalescent COVID-19 samples. Sources were T cells, B-cell-depleted T cells, or PBMCs; the material itself was cDNA or gDNA.

The germline CDR1 and CDR2 sequences are SGHTA and FQGNSA. The germline V and J ends were trimmed by 5 bases and 5 bases, with 12 bases remaining between them. There are 14 residues in the CDR3. In the original analysis: Amplification from reference gene primers served as the basis for estimated nucleated cell counts. The table came from immunoSEQ multiplex PCR; TCRdb's copy has only in-frame clones and leaves some out. The V and J calls and clone size come from that table; D and trimming were worked out from the DNA. The table shows 470,000 or so clones, with 70% to 90% occurring only once. The J gene is TRBJ2-2, the V gene TRBV7-2; a possible D gene is TRBD1 (6 bases). This TCR derives from a human donor in a cohort sampled during active COVID-19. Sequencing was performed on peripheral blood. The CDR3 coding sequence is TGTGCCAGCAGCACGGACAGTGCTACCGGGGAGCTGTTTTTT. Encoded protein: CASSTDSATGELFF.